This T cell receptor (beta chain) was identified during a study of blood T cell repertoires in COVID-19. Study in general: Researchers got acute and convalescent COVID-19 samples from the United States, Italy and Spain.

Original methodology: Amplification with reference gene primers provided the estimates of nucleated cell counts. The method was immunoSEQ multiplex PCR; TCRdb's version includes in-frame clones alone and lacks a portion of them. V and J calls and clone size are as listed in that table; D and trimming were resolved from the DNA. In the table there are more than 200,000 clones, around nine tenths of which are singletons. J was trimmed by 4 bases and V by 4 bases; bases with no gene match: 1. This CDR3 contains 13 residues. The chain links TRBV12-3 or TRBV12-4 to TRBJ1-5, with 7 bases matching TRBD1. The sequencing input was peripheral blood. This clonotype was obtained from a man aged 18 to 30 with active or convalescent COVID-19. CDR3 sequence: CASSWDRNQPQHF. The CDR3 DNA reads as TGTGCCAGCAGTTGGGACAGAAATCAGCCCCAGCATTTT.